The 24 T cell receptor beta chains given below trace back to one sample, sequenced in a study of radiation and T cells in renal cell carcinoma. Assay used: immunoSEQ multiplex PCR; TCRdb lists only in-frame clones, some missing. The sample carries about 76,000 clones, approximately 90% recorded once. Time point meaning: blood 4 weeks post-SBRT, at nephrectomy. The treatment here: 15 Gy SBRT to primary tumor, nephrectomy 4 weeks later. This material consisted of blood, taken from a patient whose treatment included radiotherapy and nephrectomy. The origin of the receptors is a woman between 70 and 85 years old with renal cell carcinoma.

The rearrangement joins TRBV5-1 to TRBJ2-1, with 7 bases matching TRBD1. CDR1 and CDR2 (germline): SGHRS, YFSETQ. After removal of 0 bases from V and 6 bases from J, the junction contained 3 bases not matched to a gene. CDR3 length: 14 residues. As DNA, the CDR3 is TGCGCCAGCAGCTTGGTGGGACAGACCAATGAGCAGTTCTTC. Protein: CASSLVGQTNEQFF.

The V call is TRBV19, the J call TRBJ1-5; TRBD1 matches at 7 bases. The length of the CDR3 is 15 residues. The junction had 10 bases not matched to a gene; V was cut back by 10 bases and J by 1 base. CDR1 is LNHDA and CDR2 is SQIVND in the germline V gene (reference sequence). CDR3 loop: CATNGGGRSNQPQHF. CDR3 DNA sequence: TGTGCCACTAATGGAGGGGGCCGAAGCAATCAGCCCCAGCATTTT. The full variable domain, completed using reference TRBV19 and TRBJ1-5, is DGGITQSPKYLFRKEGQNVTLSCEQNLNHDAMYWYRQDPGQGLRLIYYSQIVNDFQKGDIAEGYSVSREKKESFPLTVTSAQKNPTAFYLCATNGGGRSNQPQHFGDGTRLSIL.

The genes are TRBV10-2 and TRBJ1-5, with 9 nucleotides matching TRBD1. V gave up 7 bases and J gave up 3 bases; unmatched junction bases: 10. CDR1 WSHSY and CDR2 SAAADI come from the germline V gene. The CDR3 spans 16 residues. The CDR3 DNA is TGCGCCAGCATCCCGGGACAGGGTTGGATCAATCAGCCCCAGCATTTT. It codes for CASIPGQGWINQPQHF.

The chain couples TRBV28 to TRBJ1-5; D gene unclear. There are 16 residues in the CDR3. CDR1 and CDR2 (germline): MDHEN, SYDVKM. Trimming removed 2 bases at V and 0 bases at J, with 11 bases between. The CDR3 DNA reads as TGTGCCAGCAGTTTACCTCGGGCCGGTAGCAATCAGCCCCAGCATTTT. This codes for CASSLPRAGSNQPQHF.

The chain recombines TRBV5-1 with TRBJ2-6; unclear D gene. There are 15 residues in the CDR3. The germline V gene encodes CDR1 SGHRS and CDR2 YFSETQ. Trimming pared 0 bases from V and 2 bases from J, leaving 6 bases between. CDR3 in amino acids: CASSLEGTGANVLTF. The CDR3 nucleotides are TGCGCCAGCAGCTTGGAAGGGACTGGGGCCAACGTCCTGACTTTC.

This clone was detected once. The rearrangement links TRBV28 to TRBJ1-2, with 7 bases that match TRBD1. The CDR3 is 18 residues long. Germline V CDR1 and CDR2: MDHEN, SYDVKM. With V trimmed by 6 bases and J by 4 bases, 20 bases remained unmatched. The CDR3 is CASSPGLGLTGTRYGYTF. CDR3 coding DNA: TGTGCCAGCAGCCCAGGGCTAGGCTTGACAGGGACACGCTATGGCTACACCTTC.

The table lists this clone with a count of one. The J gene is TRBJ2-1, the V gene TRBV21-1; TRBD1 is taken as the D call from the table, unchecked against the DNA. TRBV21-1 is termed a pseudogene. This CDR3 is 15 amino acids long. CDR3 nucleotide sequence: TGTGCCAGCAAAAGGGACAGGGGCCCCTACAATGAGCAGTTCTTC. This sequence encodes CASKRDRGPYNEQFF.

This chain links TRBV7-2 with TRBJ2-2, with 12 bases matching TRBD2. The CDR3 length is 16 residues. Trimming cost V 6 bases and J 1 base; bases outside gene matches: 3. Per germline, CDR1 SGHTA and CDR2 FQGNSA. The chain's CDR3 is CASRQLAGGNTGELFF. The CDR3 nucleotides are TGTGCCAGCAGGCAACTAGCGGGGGGGAACACCGGGGAGCTGTTTTTT.

This chain links TRBV30 with TRBJ2-2; 9 bases fit TRBD1. The CDR3 totals 15 residues. Losses at the gene ends were 5 bases for V and 0 bases for J; bases not matched to a gene: 4. CDR1 is GTSNPN, CDR2 SVGIG, per germline (reference sequence). The CDR3 reads CAWGRTGANTGELFF. The CDR3, as DNA: TGTGCCTGGGGTCGGACAGGGGCGAACACCGGGGAGCTGTTTTTT.

The chain employs TRBV16 and TRBJ1-6; D may be TRBD1 (5 bases). The CDR3 covers 18 residues. CDR1 KGHSY and CDR2 FQNENV come from the germline V gene. Deletions cut 0 bases from V and 6 bases from J, with 18 bases between. DNA of the CDR3: TGTGCCAGCAGCCAATCGGGGACGACGTACGACCGTAATTCACCCCTCCACTTT. It encodes CASSQSGTTYDRNSPLHF.

The chain combines TRBV28 with TRBJ1-3, with TRBD1 as a possible D gene (6 bases). The CDR3 spans 16 residues. Trimming shortened V by 3 bases and J by 0 bases, and 12 bases separated the two germline ends. Looked up from germline, CDR1 is MDHEN and CDR2 is SYDVKM. This CDR3 is CASSFILGGSGNTIYF. The CDR3 coding sequence is TGTGCCAGCAGTTTTATATTAGGGGGCTCTGGAAACACCATATATTTT. Full variable domain (missing parts from reference TRBV28 and TRBJ1-3): DVKVTQSSRYLVKRTGEKVFLECVQDMDHENMFWYRQDPGLGLRLIYFSYDVKMKEKGDIPEGYSVSREKKERFSLILESASTNQTSMYLCASSFILGGSGNTIYFGEGSWLTVV.

The chain combines TRBV6-1 with TRBJ1-5; no firm D call. The V and J ends lost 5 bases and 1 base respectively, with 0 bases between them. Germline values: CDR1 MNHNS, CDR2 SASEGT. The CDR3 spans 11 residues. The CDR3 region has the DNA TGTGCCAGCAGTAGCAATCAGCCCCAGCATTTT. This gives the protein CASSSNQPQHF.

J is TRBJ2-5 and V is TRBV7-2; TRBD2 aligns across 10 bases. V was clipped by 6 bases and J by 7 bases; unmatched bases: 8. The CDR3 runs to 14 residues. Germline assignment: CDR1 SGHTA and CDR2 FQGNSA. The DNA of the CDR3 is TGTGCCAGCAGGCTAGCGGGGGCCCAGGGGACCCAGTACTTC. Its translation is CASRLAGAQGTQYF. The whole variable domain, filled in from reference TRBV7-2 and TRBJ2-5, reads GAGVSQSPSNKVTEKGKDVELRCDPISGHTALYWYRQSLGQGLEFLIYFQGNSAPDKSGLPSDRFSAERTGGSVSTLTIQRTQQEDSAVYLCASRLAGAQGTQYFGPGTRLLVL.

The chain combines TRBV27 with TRBJ1-6, with 8 bases lining up with TRBD1. Germline values: CDR1 MNHEY, CDR2 SMNVEV (reference sequence). The CDR3 is 16 residues long. Losses at the gene ends were 0 bases for V and 6 bases for J; bases not matched to a gene: 4. DNA for the CDR3: TGTGCCAGCAGTTTATCGCAGGGGGCGATTAATTCACCCCTCCACTTT. This codes for CASSLSQGAINSPLHF.

V usage is TRBV4-3 and J usage is TRBJ1-6; D possibly corresponds to TRBD1 (6 bases). CDR3 length equals 19 residues. The germline V and J ends were trimmed by 2 bases and 5 bases, with 22 bases remaining between them. The germline CDR1 and CDR2 sequences are LGHNA and YSLEER. This chain's CDR3 is CASSQSGRGGKGDNSPLHF. CDR3 nucleotide sequence: TGCGCCAGCAGCCAATCGGGGAGAGGGGGAAAAGGTGATAATTCACCCCTCCACTTT.

The chain uses TRBV2 and TRBJ2-2, with 7 bases aligning to TRBD1. Trimming took 5 bases from V and 0 from J; bases not matched to a gene: 3. Germline V gene sequence: CDR1 SNHLY, CDR2 FYNNEI. The CDR3 contains 15 residues. Here the CDR3 DNA reads TGTGCCAGCAGTTGGGACAGTCCGAACACCGGGGAGCTGTTTTTT. Amino acid sequence: CASSWDSPNTGELFF.

The rearrangement joins TRBV2 to TRBJ1-4; the D is unclear. V shed 4 bases and J shed 8 bases, with 14 bases lying between them. Germline CDR1 reads SNHLY; CDR2 reads FYNNEI. The length of the CDR3 is 14 residues. The CDR3 here is CASSGGVPGEKLFF. CDR3 coding DNA: TGTGCCAGCAGTGGCGGCGTCCCGGGCGAAAAACTGTTTTTT.

This clone came up a few times. The V gene is TRBV19, the J gene TRBJ1-6; D unresolved. V lost 1 base and J 8 bases, leaving 3 bases between the germline ends. Germline loops: CDR1 LNHDA, CDR2 SQIVND (reference sequence). The CDR3 runs to 12 residues. CDR3 nucleotides: TGTGCCAGTAGTATAGGAGATTCACCCCTCCACTTT. Translation gives CASSIGDSPLHF. Full variable domain (rest looked up from reference TRBV19 and TRBJ1-6): DGGITQSPKYLFRKEGQNVTLSCEQNLNHDAMYWYRQDPGQGLRLIYYSQIVNDFQKGDIAEGYSVSREKKESFPLTVTSAQKNPTAFYLCASSIGDSPLHFGNGTRLTVT.

The rearrangement joins TRBV9 to TRBJ1-1; no definite D call. The V gene's germline CDR1 is SGDLS and CDR2 YYNGEE. Trimming took 0 bases from V and 4 from J, leaving 13 bases between them. This CDR3 region has 15 residues. CDR3 sequence: CASSVGSDLGTEAFF. In nucleotides, the CDR3 is TGTGCCAGCAGCGTAGGGTCAGACTTGGGCACTGAAGCTTTCTTT.

CDR3 nucleotide sequence: TGTGCCAGCAGCGTACTAGCGGGACATTCAGGTGAGCAGTTCTTC. Translation gives CASSVLAGHSGEQFF. J is TRBJ2-1 and V is TRBV9; 9 nucleotides match TRBD2. The CDR3 length is 15 residues. CDR1 is SGDLS and CDR2 is YYNGEE in the germline V gene. V shed 1 base and J 9 bases; nucleotides not matched to a gene: 8.

The CDR3 nucleotides are TGTGCCAGCAGCGGAACAGGGGGCACAGATACGCAGTATTTT. This gives the protein CASSGTGGTDTQYF. The chain is built from TRBV7-3 and TRBJ2-3; 7 bases align to TRBD1. The CDR3 runs to 14 residues. CDR1 is SGHTA and CDR2 is FQGTGA in the germline V gene. After removal of 5 bases from V and 1 base from J, the junction contained 3 bases not matched to a gene.

The chain couples TRBV9 to TRBJ1-1, with 9 positions matching TRBD1. The ends lost 4 bases at V and 7 bases at J; junction bases unmatched: 11. This CDR3 spans 15 amino acids. Germline CDR1 and CDR2: SGDLS and YYNGEE. CDR3: CASSPGQGIGDEAFF. CDR3 nucleotide sequence: TGTGCCAGCAGCCCCGGACAGGGGATAGGAGATGAAGCTTTCTTT.

The rearrangement joins TRBV15 to TRBJ2-7; D gene unclear. The germline gives CDR1 LNHNV, CDR2 YYDKDF (reference sequence). This CDR3 region has 13 residues. V lost 5 bases, J lost 7 bases, and 15 bases lay in between. CDR3 bases: TGTGCCACCAGCTGGCCCTCGACGGCGGAGCAGTACTTC. Encoded protein: CATSWPSTAEQYF.

The chain joins TRBV10-3 to TRBJ2-2; 9 bases match TRBD2. After removal of 4 bases from V and 2 bases from J, the junction contained 17 bases not matched to a gene. Germline V gene lookup returns CDR1 ENHRY and CDR2 SYGVKD. The CDR3 is made up of 20 amino acids. The CDR3 spells CAISGPLGSSGGVNTGELFF. DNA of the CDR3: TGTGCCATCAGTGGACCCTTAGGGAGTAGCGGGGGCGTAAACACCGGGGAGCTGTTTTTT.